This entry lists 27 T cell receptor beta chains sequenced from one sample in a study of T-cell reconstitution after alpha-beta-depleted transplantation in children. The authors prepared the TCRbeta library with unique molecular identifiers. TCRdb re-derived calls from the PCR reads in MiXCR, one entry per CDR3 protein. Here the sample spans around 960,000 distinct CDR3 sequences, about 29% being singletons. This sample comprised PBMCs, mostly from graft donor cells, obtained 360 days after TCRalphabeta/CD19-depleted stem cell transplant. These receptors originate from a boy younger than two who had a stem cell transplant for SCID, so the T cells may come from the graft donor.

This clonotype has more than one count but fewer than ten. The chain has TRBV5-1 and TRBJ2-3; D tentatively reads TRBD1 or TRBD2 (5 bases each). Germline-derived CDR1 and CDR2 are SGHRS and YFSETQ. The V end was cut by 4 bases, the J end by 2 bases, with 11 bases between. The CDR3 has 14 residues. The chain's CDR3 is CASSEGSITDTQYF. The CDR3 DNA reads TGCGCCAGCAGCGAGGGGAGTATCACAGATACGCAGTATTTT.

The chain employs TRBV20-1 and TRBJ2-1, with TRBD2 identical over 11 bases. This CDR3 contains 15 residues. From germline, CDR1 is DFQATT and CDR2 SNEGSKA (reference sequence). The V gene end was trimmed by 4 bases and the J gene end by 6 bases; junction bases not matched to a gene: 8. CDR3 sequence reads: CSAKQPGLAVNEQFF. CDR3 in DNA: TGCAGTGCTAAACAACCGGGACTAGCGGTCAATGAGCAGTTCTTC.

The rearrangement links TRBV12-3 or TRBV12-4 to TRBJ2-7, with D possibly being TRBD2 (6 bases). The CDR3 loop spans 16 amino acids. Trimming removed 3 bases at V and 0 bases at J, with 15 bases between. CDR3 nucleotides: TGTGCCAGCAGTTTCCCCGGGAGTATTAGCTCCTACGAGCAGTACTTC. It specifies CASSFPGSISSYEQYF.

The chain joins TRBV6-1 to TRBJ2-7, with TRBD1 matching 7 bases. The V gene's germline CDR1 is MNHNS and CDR2 SASEGT. The CDR3 has 13 residues. V trimming: 8 bases; J trimming: 5 bases; junction bases outside the gene matches: 9. The CDR3 is CASGQVVGHEQYF. The CDR3 bases are TGTGCCAGCGGACAGGTGGTTGGGCACGAGCAGTACTTC.

This chain joins TRBV12-3 or TRBV12-4 and TRBJ1-3; D remains unclear. Trimming left V 3 bases short and J 0 bases short, with 12 bases between. CDR3 size: 16 residues. The CDR3 is CASSLAGVISGNTIYF. The CDR3 region has the DNA TGTGCCAGCAGTTTGGCCGGGGTAATCTCTGGAAACACCATATATTTT.

This clonotype has only a few counts. V gene TRBV6-1 combines with J gene TRBJ1-4; maybe TRBD1 (5 bases). The V gene's germline CDR1 is MNHNS and CDR2 SASEGT. V gave up 6 bases and J gave up 0 bases, with 8 bases separating them. The CDR3 has 14 residues. The chain's CDR3 is CASSTGPTNEKLFF. The DNA for the CDR3 is TGTGCCAGCAGCACAGGACCAACTAATGAAAAACTGTTTTTT.

The V and J genes are TRBV7-6 and TRBJ2-2; D may be TRBD2 (6 bases). Germline CDR1 is SGHVS and CDR2 is FNYEAQ. The CDR3 loop spans 15 amino acids. The V and J ends lost 3 bases and 4 bases respectively, with 12 bases between them. The CDR3 region has the DNA TGTGCCAGCAGCTTCAAGCTCGGGAGCACCGGGGAGCTGTTTTTT. Translated, it gives CASSFKLGSTGELFF.

V usage is TRBV5-1 and J usage is TRBJ2-3, with 8 bases aligning to TRBD2. Trimming cost V 1 base and J 4 bases; bases outside gene matches: 5. The CDR3 extends over 15 amino acids. Germline CDR1 reads SGHRS; CDR2 reads YFSETQ. This CDR3 is CASSLQTSVADTQYF. DNA for the CDR3: TGCGCCAGCAGCTTGCAGACTAGCGTAGCAGATACGCAGTATTTT.

V and J are TRBV12-3 or TRBV12-4 and TRBJ1-4; D is ambiguous. V lost 6 bases and J 2 bases, leaving 10 bases between the germline ends. CDR3 size: 14 residues. CDR3 sequence (DNA): TGTGCCAGCAGCGGAGGGAATACTAATGAAAAACTGTTTTTT. Its translation: CASSGGNTNEKLFF.

The chain links TRBV19 to TRBJ1-1; D is possibly TRBD1 (5 bases). Trimming shortened V by 3 bases and J by 11 bases, and 13 bases separated the two germline ends. The CDR3 is 12 amino acids. Germline CDR1 LNHDA, CDR2 SQIVND (reference sequence). The CDR3 DNA sequence: TGTGCCAGTAGTATCGGGGCCCCGGAGGCTTTCTTT. Translation gives CASSIGAPEAFF.

This clonotype was counted a few times. V gene TRBV5-1 combines with J gene TRBJ2-7, with D uncertain. CDR1 and CDR2 from the germline V gene are SGHRS and YFSETQ. Trimming pared 4 bases from V and 1 base from J, leaving 9 bases between. CDR3 length: 13 residues. CDR3: CASSPARSYEQYF. In nucleotides, the CDR3 is TGCGCCAGCAGCCCTGCTCGTTCCTACGAGCAGTACTTC.

The gene calls are TRBV29-1 and TRBJ1-4; 7 bases agree with TRBD1. Germline V gene sequence: CDR1 SQVTM, CDR2 ANQGSEA. CDR3 length: 13 amino acids. The ends lost 2 bases at V and 11 bases at J; junction bases unmatched: 8. The CDR3 loop reads CSVESTGREKLFF. The DNA for the CDR3 is TGCAGCGTTGAATCGACAGGGCGGGAGAAACTGTTTTTT.

The chain employs TRBV7-2 and TRBJ2-2; the match to TRBD1 covers 8 bases. Unmatched junction bases numbered 6, after V lost 3 bases and J lost 6 bases. This CDR3 comprises 15 residues. Germline V CDR1 and CDR2: SGHTA, FQGNSA. CDR3 sequence: CASSFPLRGPGELFF. The CDR3 DNA reads TGTGCCAGCAGCTTTCCTCTCAGGGGGCCCGGGGAGCTGTTTTTT.

CDR3 sequence: CASSFVSGATDTQYF. DNA for the CDR3: TGTGCCAGCAGCTTCGTTAGCGGGGCCACAGATACGCAGTATTTT. V gene TRBV5-6 combines with J gene TRBJ2-3; 8 bases fit TRBD2. The CDR3 runs 15 residues. Germline V gene data show CDR1 as SGHDT and CDR2 as YYEEEE. The ends lost 2 bases at V and 2 bases at J; junction bases unmatched: 4.

The CDR3 nucleotides read TGCGCCAGCAGCCACGCAGGGGGTGGCTACACCTTC. It codes for CASSHAGGGYTF. The V and J genes are TRBV4-1 and TRBJ1-2, with TRBD1 matching over 7 bases. CDR3 length: 12 residues. After removal of 3 bases from V and 7 bases from J, the junction contained 2 bases not matched to a gene. Germline assignment: CDR1 MGHRA and CDR2 YSYEKL.

In its sample, this clonotype was seen a few times. The chain is built from TRBV12-3 or TRBV12-4 and TRBJ2-7; 7 bases fit TRBD2. The CDR3 totals 12 residues. V was clipped by 6 bases and J by 5 bases; unmatched bases: 4. CDR3 DNA: TGTGCCAGCAGGTGGGGGGGGGACGAGCAGTACTTC. It codes for CASRWGGDEQYF.

This clonotype appeared many times. The chain couples TRBV29-1 to TRBJ1-1; 9 positions agree with TRBD1. The CDR3 is made up of 13 amino acids. Germline CDR1 is SQVTM and CDR2 is ANQGSEA. The junction had 3 bases not matched to a gene; V was cut back by 6 bases and J by 1 base. Written as DNA, the CDR3 is TGCAGCGTGGACAGGGGACCGAACACTGAAGCTTTCTTT. Translating it yields CSVDRGPNTEAFF.

This clonotype was counted only a few times. The chain carries TRBV30 and TRBJ2-1, with no clear D. There are 13 residues in the CDR3. Trimming removed 0 bases from V and 10 bases from J, with 13 bases in between. CDR1 and CDR2 from the germline V gene are GTSNPN and SVGIG (reference sequence). The CDR3 loop reads CAWSVQVTAEQFF. In DNA form, the CDR3 reads TGTGCCTGGAGTGTACAAGTTACAGCCGAGCAGTTCTTC.

This chain joins TRBV5-1 and TRBJ1-3; D might be TRBD1 (6 bases). Germline V gene data show CDR1 as SGHRS and CDR2 as YFSETQ. The CDR3 totals 16 residues. V lost 4 bases and J lost 3, with 17 bases in between. The CDR3 sequence is CASSLTGTTLGNTIYF. The CDR3, as DNA: TGCGCCAGCAGCCTGACTGGGACAACGCTTGGAAACACCATATATTTT.

V gene TRBV6-1 combines with J gene TRBJ2-3; D possibly uses TRBD1 or TRBD2 (7 bases each). The germline V gene encodes CDR1 MNHNS and CDR2 SASEGT. The CDR3 is 17 amino acids. With 6 bases removed from V and 3 bases from J, the gap between germline ends came to 22 bases. DNA of the CDR3: TGTGCCAGCAGAGGGGGCCTCCGGGGGGCAATAACAGATACGCAGTATTTT. Translating gives CASRGGLRGAITDTQYF.

The chain has TRBV7-2 and TRBJ1-1, with D possibly being TRBD1 (6 bases). Trimming removed 5 bases at V and 7 bases at J, with 14 bases between. The CDR3 contains 13 residues. In germline, CDR1 is SGHTA, CDR2 FQGNSA. CDR3 protein: CASSLRTDVEAFF. The DNA of the CDR3 is TGTGCCAGCAGCCTACGGACAGACGTTGAAGCTTTCTTT. The full variable domain, rest sourced from reference TRBV7-2 and TRBJ1-1, is GAGVSQSPSNKVTEKGKDVELRCDPISGHTALYWYRQSLGQGLEFLIYFQGNSAPDKSGLPSDRFSAERTGGSVSTLTIQRTQQEDSAVYLCASSLRTDVEAFFGQGTRLTVV.

V usage is TRBV5-5 and J usage is TRBJ1-5; TRBD1 aligns across 7 bases. Germline CDR1 is SGHKS and CDR2 is YYEKEE (reference sequence). V was clipped by 0 bases and J by 9 bases; unmatched bases: 6. CDR3 length: 14 amino acids. CDR3 bases: TGTGCCAGCAGCTTGGAGGGGGCACGACGGCCCCAGCATTTT. Residues: CASSLEGARRPQHF. The whole variable domain, remainder taken from reference TRBV5-5 and TRBJ1-5, is DAGVTQSPTHLIKTRGQQVTLRCSPISGHKSVSWYQQVLGQGPQFIFQYYEKEERGRGNFPDRFSARQFPNYSSELNVNALLLGDSALYLCASSLEGARRPQHFGDGTRLSIL.

There are a few counts of this clonotype. The rearrangement uses TRBV29-1 and TRBJ2-1, with 7 bases fitting TRBD1. Germline CDR1 and CDR2: SQVTM and ANQGSEA. V lost 5 bases and J lost 1; bases outside the gene matches: 2. This CDR3 spans 13 amino acids. CDR3 nucleotides: TGCAGCGTTTCGGGACAGTCCTACAATGAGCAGTTCTTC. This translates into CSVSGQSYNEQFF.

In its sample, this clonotype was seen a few times. The chain links TRBV24-1 to TRBJ2-2, with D perhaps matching TRBD1 (6 bases). Trimming removed 10 bases from V and 5 bases from J, with 16 bases in between. The V gene's germline CDR1 is KGHDR and CDR2 SFDVKD. The CDR3 totals 14 residues. The CDR3 coding sequence is TGTGCCACAAAGGGGGTCTTGGGGACCGGGGAGCTGTTTTTT. It codes for CATKGVLGTGELFF.

This chain's CDR3 is CSVEDRRGGNQPQHF. The CDR3 DNA reads TGCAGCGTTGAAGATCGTAGGGGGGGCAATCAGCCCCAGCATTTT. V gene TRBV29-1 combines with J gene TRBJ1-5, with D possibly being TRBD1 (6 bases). The germline CDR1 and CDR2 sequences are SQVTM and ANQGSEA. This CDR3 region has 15 residues. V lost 0 bases and J lost 2, with 11 bases in between.

This clonotype was seen just once. The chain uses TRBV15 and TRBJ1-2; no firm D call. V shed 0 bases and J shed 4 bases, with 21 bases lying between them. This CDR3 contains 18 residues. Germline-derived CDR1 and CDR2 are LNHNV and YYDKDF (reference sequence). The CDR3 here is CATSRDISVLGRPYGYTF. The CDR3 DNA reads TGTGCCACCAGCAGAGATATTTCCGTTTTAGGACGACCCTATGGCTACACCTTC.

This clonotype was picked up one time. The J gene is TRBJ1-4, the V gene TRBV7-9, with 10 nucleotides matching TRBD1. Unmatched junction bases numbered 5, after V lost 5 bases and J lost 5 bases. CDR1 is SEHNR, CDR2 FQNEAQ, per germline (reference sequence). The CDR3 runs 15 residues. The CDR3 nucleotides read TGTGCCAGCAGCCCGGGACAGGGGTCGAATGAAAAACTGTTTTTT. Translation gives CASSPGQGSNEKLFF.